The source of this TCR beta chain is a study of T cell responses to AZD1222 COVID-19 vaccine. Study-wide context: Pooled in the analysis were second doses at about 4 or about 12 weeks.

Data came from immunoSEQ multiplex PCR; TCRdb stores just in-frame clones and leaves some out. The data contain 96,000 or so clones, 89% of them seen just once; the ten biggest clones take up roughly 1.7%. The germline gives CDR1 SGHAT, CDR2 FQNNGV. The ends lost 6 bases at V and 9 bases at J; junction bases unmatched: 5. The CDR3 is made up of 14 amino acids. A note on this clone: Its antigen remains unknown.

Study-level findings and limits: The donor group comprised mostly white British people and more females; the analysis possibly underestimated clonal diversity. Spike was spanned by vaccine-associated CD4 TCRs, which were dominant at 160-218 and 743-854. Unmutated variant regions are reportedly targeted by nearly half of spike-specific TCRs.

The receptor's source is an adult in good health. The chain carries TRBV11-2 and TRBJ1-6; 10 positions match TRBD1. The sequenced sample was peripheral blood, obtained on day 0 of AZD1222 vaccination. The CDR3, as DNA: TGTGCCAGCAGAAGGGGACAGGGGTCTTCACCCCTCCACTTT. Amino acid sequence: CASRRGQGSSPLHF.